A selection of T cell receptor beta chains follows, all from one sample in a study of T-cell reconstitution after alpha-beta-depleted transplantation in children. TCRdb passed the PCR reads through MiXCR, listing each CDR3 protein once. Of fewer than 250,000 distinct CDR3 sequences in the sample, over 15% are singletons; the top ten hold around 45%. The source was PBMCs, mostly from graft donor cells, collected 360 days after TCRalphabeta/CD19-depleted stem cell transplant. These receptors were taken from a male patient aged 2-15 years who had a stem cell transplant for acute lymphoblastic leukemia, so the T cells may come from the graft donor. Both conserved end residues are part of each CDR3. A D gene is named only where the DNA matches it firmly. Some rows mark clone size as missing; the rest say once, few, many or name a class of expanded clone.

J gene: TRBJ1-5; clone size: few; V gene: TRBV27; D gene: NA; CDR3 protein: CASRGLNNQPQHF; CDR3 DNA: TGTGCCAGCAGAGGACTTAATAATCAGCCCCAGCATTTT
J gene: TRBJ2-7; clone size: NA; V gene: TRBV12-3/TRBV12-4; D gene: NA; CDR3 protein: CASRDSLSYEQYF; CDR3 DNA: TGTGCCAGCAGGGACAGTCTCTCCTACGAGCAGTACTTC
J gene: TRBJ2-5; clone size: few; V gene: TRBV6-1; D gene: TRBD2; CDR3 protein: CASTPLGAGTPQYF; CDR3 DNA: TGTGCCAGCACCCCTTTAGGAGCGGGGACTCCCCAGTACTTC
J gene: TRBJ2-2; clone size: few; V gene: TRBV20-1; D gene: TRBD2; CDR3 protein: CSARVLAGGENTGELFF; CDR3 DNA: TGCAGTGCTAGAGTCCTAGCGGGGGGAGAAAACACCGGGGAGCTGTTTTTT
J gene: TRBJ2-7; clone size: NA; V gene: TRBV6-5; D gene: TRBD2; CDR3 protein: CASSYPPSGAEQYF; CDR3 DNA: TGTGCCAGCAGTTACCCACCTAGCGGGGCCGAGCAGTACTTC
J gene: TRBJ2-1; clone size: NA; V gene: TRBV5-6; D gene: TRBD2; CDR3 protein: CASSLYPGGSYNEQFF; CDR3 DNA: TGTGCCAGCAGCTTGTATCCGGGGGGCTCCTACAATGAGCAGTTCTTC
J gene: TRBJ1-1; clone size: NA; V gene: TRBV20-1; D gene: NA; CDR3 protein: CSARLAAMNTEAFF; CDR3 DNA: TGCAGTGCTAGATTGGCGGCCATGAACACTGAAGCTTTCTTT
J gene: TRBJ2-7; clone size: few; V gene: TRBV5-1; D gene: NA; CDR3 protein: CASSQGSGTPYEQYF; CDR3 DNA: TGCGCCAGCAGCCAGGGGTCCGGGACACCATACGAGCAGTACTTC
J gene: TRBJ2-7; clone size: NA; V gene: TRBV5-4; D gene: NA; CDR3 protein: CASSFGGRGGFYEQYF; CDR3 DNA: TGTGCCAGCAGCTTCGGAGGGAGGGGGGGCTTCTACGAGCAGTACTTC
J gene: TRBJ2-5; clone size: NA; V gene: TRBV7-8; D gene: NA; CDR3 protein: CASSFGARGLGRETQYF; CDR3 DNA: TGTGCCAGCAGCTTTGGTGCGCGGGGGCTTGGTCGAGAGACCCAGTACTTC
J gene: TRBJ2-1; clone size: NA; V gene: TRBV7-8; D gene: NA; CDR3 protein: CAGAGATYNEQFF; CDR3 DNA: TGTGCCGGCGCAGGGGCCACCTACAATGAGCAGTTCTTC
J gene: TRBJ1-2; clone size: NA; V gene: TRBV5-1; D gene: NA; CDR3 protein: CASSLATGLTQANYGYTF; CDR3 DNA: TGCGCCAGCAGCTTGGCCACGGGACTTACCCAAGCTAACTATGGCTACACCTTC
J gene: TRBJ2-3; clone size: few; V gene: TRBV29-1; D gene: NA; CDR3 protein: CTIGAWGTDTQYF; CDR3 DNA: TGCACCATTGGCGCCTGGGGCACAGATACGCAGTATTTT
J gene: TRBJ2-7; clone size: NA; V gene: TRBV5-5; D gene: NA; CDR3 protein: CASSAQGPYEQYF; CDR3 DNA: TGTGCCAGCAGCGCCCAGGGTCCTTACGAGCAGTACTTC
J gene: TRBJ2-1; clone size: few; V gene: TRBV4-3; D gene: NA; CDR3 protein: CASSQGPGTEQFF; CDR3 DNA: TGCGCCAGCAGCCAAGGGCCTGGGACTGAGCAGTTCTTC